The next 24 T cell receptor beta chains were all read from a single sample in a study of blood T cell repertoires in COVID-19. Produced via immunoSEQ multiplex PCR; TCRdb's table is partial and in-frame only. The sample lists roughly 100,000 clones, 90% to 95% occurring once. The sequenced sample was peripheral blood. These receptors all stem from a man aged 45-60 years with acute or convalescent COVID-19.

The chain has TRBV5-1 and TRBJ1-4; D might be TRBD1 (5 bases). The CDR3 extends over 14 amino acids. V lost 0 bases and J lost 5, with 8 bases in between. The germline gives CDR1 SGHRS, CDR2 YFSETQ. This CDR3 is CASSLAGGNEKLFF. The DNA for the CDR3 is TGCGCCAGCAGCTTGGCGGGGGGGAATGAAAAACTGTTTTTT.

This clone was found once. V is TRBV11-2 and J is TRBJ2-7; weak D call: TRBD2 (5 bases). This CDR3 has 12 amino acids. CDR1 and CDR2 from the germline V gene are SGHAT and FQNNGV. V was cut by 5 bases and J by 6 bases, with 11 bases left in between. In DNA, the CDR3 is TGTGCCAGCAGCCGAGGAGGAGGCGAGCAGTACTTC. It specifies CASSRGGGEQYF.

V and J are TRBV12-3 or TRBV12-4 and TRBJ1-2; TRBD1 matches at 9 bases. The CDR3 has 12 residues. Trimming removed 7 bases from V and 8 bases from J; junction bases left unmatched: 5. CDR3 region: CASTTGGKGYTF. In DNA form, the CDR3 reads TGTGCCAGCACGACAGGGGGGAAGGGCTACACCTTC.

The rearrangement links TRBV5-4 to TRBJ1-4; unclear D gene. The germline gives CDR1 SGHNT, CDR2 YYREEE (reference sequence). This CDR3 has 15 residues. The V and J ends lost 0 bases and 3 bases respectively, with 9 bases between them. The CDR3 spells CASSLGGSPNEKLFF. Written as DNA, the CDR3 is TGTGCCAGCAGCTTGGGAGGGTCCCCTAATGAAAAACTGTTTTTT.

Concerning this clone: A junction boundary mismatches the germline segment, possibly from a read error. The chain is built from TRBV13 and TRBJ1-1, with 7 bases identical to TRBD1. The CDR3 loop spans 15 amino acids. Germline V CDR1 and CDR2: PRHDT, FYEKMQ (reference sequence). DNA of the CDR3: TGTGCCAGCTTCACAAGGGGACAGCCACACACTGAATCTTTCTTT. Protein: CASFTRGQPHTESFF. The full variable domain, rest sourced from reference TRBV13 and TRBJ1-1, is AAGVIQSPRHLIKEKRETATLKCYPIPRHDTVYWYQQGPGQDPQFLISFYEKMQSDKGSIPDRFSAQQFSDYHSELNMSSLELGDSALYFCASFTRGQPHTESFFGQGTRLTVV.

The V call is TRBV7-9, the J call TRBJ1-1, with 9 positions matching TRBD1. Germline CDR1 reads SEHNR; CDR2 reads FQNEAQ (reference sequence). Trimming took 5 bases from V and 4 from J; bases not matched to a gene: 8. The CDR3 runs 15 residues. CDR3 protein: CASSPIPGQGTEAFF. As DNA, the CDR3 is TGTGCCAGCAGCCCGATCCCGGGACAGGGCACTGAAGCTTTCTTT.

This chain connects TRBV5-1 to TRBJ1-2; 9 bases agree with TRBD1. The germline CDR1 and CDR2 sequences are SGHRS and YFSETQ. CDR3 length: 14 amino acids. The junction had 1 base not matched to a gene; V was cut back by 2 bases and J by 2 bases. The DNA of the CDR3 is TGCGCCAGCAGCTTCGGACAGGGGAACTATGGCTACACCTTC. Its translation: CASSFGQGNYGYTF. Drawing the rest from reference TRBV5-1 and TRBJ1-2, the complete variable domain is KAGVTQTPRYLIKTRGQQVTLSCSPISGHRSVSWYQQTPGQGLQFLFEYFSETQRNKGNFPGRFSGRQFSNSRSEMNVSTLELGDSALYLCASSFGQGNYGYTFGSGTRLTVV.

A few counts support this clone. This chain joins TRBV11-2 and TRBJ1-5; a possible D gene is TRBD1 (6 bases). This CDR3 contains 14 residues. The V and J ends lost 5 bases and 4 bases respectively, with 12 bases between them. CDR1 is SGHAT, CDR2 FQNNGV, per germline. CDR3 in amino acids: CASSPDRTNQPQHF. The CDR3 region has the DNA TGTGCCAGCAGCCCCGACAGGACAAATCAGCCCCAGCATTTT.

The chain employs TRBV5-6 and TRBJ2-1, with 8 bases lining up with TRBD1. Germline assignment: CDR1 SGHDT and CDR2 YYEEEE. With V trimmed by 5 bases and J by 1 base, 11 bases remained unmatched. CDR3 length: 17 amino acids. The CDR3 DNA reads TGTGCCAGCAGATTGTTGACAGGGGATAGATCCTACAATGAGCAGTTCTTC. Its translation is CASRLLTGDRSYNEQFF. The whole variable domain, filled in from reference TRBV5-6 and TRBJ2-1, reads DAGVTQSPTHLIKTRGQQVTLRCSPKSGHDTVSWYQQALGQGPQFIFQYYEEEERQRGNFPDRFSGHQFPNYSSELNVNALLLGDSALYLCASRLLTGDRSYNEQFFGPGTRLTVL.

This chain joins TRBV2 and TRBJ2-4, with D perhaps matching TRBD2 (6 bases). With 7 bases removed from V and 2 bases from J, the gap between germline ends came to 24 bases. This CDR3 region has 18 residues. Germline CDR1 is SNHLY and CDR2 is FYNNEI. The CDR3 nucleotides are TGTGCCAGCATCCCCAGGGCGGAGGGGAAGCCTTCCAAAAACATTCAGTACTTC. Residues: CASIPRAEGKPSKNIQYF.

The chain links TRBV18 to TRBJ1-2, with a weak D call TRBD1 (5 bases). There are 14 residues in the CDR3. Per the germline V gene, CDR1 is KGHSH and CDR2 is LQKENI. V lost 3 bases and J 8 bases, leaving 16 bases between the germline ends. The CDR3 loop is CASSPRDPGYGYTF. The CDR3 DNA sequence: TGTGCCAGCTCACCGCGGGACCCAGGCTACGGCTACACCTTC.

The V call is TRBV11-2, the J call TRBJ2-7, with D possibly matching TRBD2 (7 bases). V lost 4 bases, J lost 0 bases, and 19 bases lay in between. The CDR3 runs to 17 residues. Germline V gene data show CDR1 as SGHAT and CDR2 as FQNNGV. The CDR3 region is CASSSRLGGANSYEQYF. CDR3 bases: TGTGCCAGCAGCTCCCGCTTGGGGGGGGCCAACTCCTACGAGCAGTACTTC.

This chain connects TRBV29-1 to TRBJ1-2; D might be TRBD1 (6 bases). V gave up 6 bases and J gave up 5 bases, with 13 bases separating them. Germline CDR1 and CDR2: SQVTM and ANQGSEA. This CDR3 is 12 amino acids long. Here the CDR3 reads CSVPGVAYGYTF. In DNA form, the CDR3 reads TGCAGCGTCCCAGGGGTGGCGTATGGCTACACCTTC.

CDR3 protein: CASSLTSGGLYEQYF. CDR3 sequence (DNA): TGCGCCAGCAGCTTGACTAGCGGGGGACTCTACGAGCAGTACTTC. This chain links TRBV5-1 with TRBJ2-7, with 11 bases fitting TRBD2. Losses at the gene ends were 1 base for V and 3 bases for J; bases not matched to a gene: 3. Looked up from germline, CDR1 is SGHRS and CDR2 is YFSETQ. The CDR3 covers 15 residues.

The DNA for the CDR3 is TGTGCCAGCAGCCAACCTAGCACGGGGGGAGAGACCCAGTACTTC. This encodes CASSQPSTGGETQYF. The chain couples TRBV4-2 to TRBJ2-5; 7 bases line up with TRBD2. The CDR3 runs 15 residues. V shed 2 bases and J 4 bases; nucleotides not matched to a gene: 7. Germline V gives CDR1 LGHNA, CDR2 YNFKEQ.

The gene calls are TRBV6-6 and TRBJ2-2; D gene uncertain. Trimming removed 7 bases from V and 7 bases from J, with 7 bases in between. CDR3 size: 11 residues. The germline CDR1 and CDR2 sequences are MNHNY and SVGAGI (reference sequence). CDR3: CASTSVGELFF. DNA of the CDR3: TGTGCCAGCACCTCAGTCGGGGAGCTGTTTTTT.

This clone came up once. The chain couples TRBV24-1 to TRBJ1-1; 11 nucleotides agree with TRBD1. Germline V gives CDR1 KGHDR, CDR2 SFDVKD. The length of the CDR3 is 14 residues. The V gene end was trimmed by 10 bases and the J gene end by 4 bases; junction bases not matched to a gene: 7. The DNA for the CDR3 is TGTGCCACAACACCGGGGACAGGGGGCACTGAAGCTTTCTTT. It codes for CATTPGTGGTEAFF.

The V call is TRBV6-2 or TRBV6-3, the J call TRBJ1-5; D unclear. The CDR3 covers 12 residues. Germline V CDR1 and CDR2: MNHEY, SVGEGT. Trimming shortened V by 5 bases and J by 9 bases, and 11 bases separated the two germline ends. The CDR3 spells CASSKHSRPQHF. CDR3 coding DNA: TGTGCCAGCAGTAAGCACAGCAGGCCCCAGCATTTT.

The V gene is TRBV6-5, the J gene TRBJ2-7; 9 bases fit TRBD1. Germline V gene lookup returns CDR1 MNHEY and CDR2 SVGAGI. The V segment lost 2 bases and the J segment 9 bases; nucleotides outside the gene matches: 8. The CDR3 is made up of 14 amino acids. CDR3 residues: CASSYTGQGSAQYF. For the CDR3, the DNA is TGTGCCAGCAGTTACACGGGACAGGGATCCGCGCAGTACTTC.

The V gene is TRBV9, the J gene TRBJ2-2; 12 bases align to TRBD2. The CDR3 has 15 residues. V lost 4 bases and J lost 3; bases outside the gene matches: 1. Per germline, CDR1 SGDLS and CDR2 YYNGEE. The CDR3 nucleotides are TGTGCCAGCAGCTGGACTAGCGGGGACACCGGGGAGCTGTTTTTT. It yields the protein CASSWTSGDTGELFF.

This CDR3 is CASSLDSRRAETQYF. As DNA, the CDR3 is TGTGCCAGCAGCCTGGACAGTAGGCGGGCAGAGACCCAGTACTTC. The chain uses TRBV11-2 and TRBJ2-5; the D gene is possibly TRBD1 (6 bases). This CDR3 comprises 15 residues. The germline gives CDR1 SGHAT, CDR2 FQNNGV. V dropped 5 bases and J dropped 4 bases, with 17 bases sitting between them.

This chain links TRBV19 with TRBJ1-6, with D possibly being TRBD1 (5 bases). Germline V gene sequence: CDR1 LNHDA, CDR2 SQIVND (reference sequence). V was pared by 5 bases and J by 7 bases, with 9 bases between. This CDR3 has 13 residues. The CDR3 nucleotides read TGTGCCAGTAGTCCAACAGGAAATTCACCCCTCCACTTT. Its protein is CASSPTGNSPLHF.

This chain uses TRBV7-9 with TRBJ2-3; D is uncertain. V shed 5 bases and J shed 4 bases, with 4 bases lying between them. CDR1 SEHNR and CDR2 FQNEAQ come from the germline V gene (reference sequence). CDR3 length equals 11 residues. The CDR3 loop is CASSPADTQYF. CDR3 bases: TGTGCCAGCAGCCCAGCAGATACGCAGTATTTT.

This chain connects TRBV9 to TRBJ2-3, with 12 bases matching TRBD2. Per the germline V gene, CDR1 is SGDLS and CDR2 is YYNGEE. The V segment lost 0 bases and the J segment 4 bases; nucleotides outside the gene matches: 12. CDR3 length: 19 residues. The chain's CDR3 is CASSVEGTLAGGPADTQYF. The CDR3 DNA sequence: TGTGCCAGCAGCGTAGAGGGGACCCTAGCGGGGGGGCCTGCAGATACGCAGTATTTT.